Given below is one TCR beta chain in context. Libraries were prepared by immunoSEQ multiplex PCR; TCRdb keeps only in-frame clonotypes and omits some of them. Altogether fewer than 85,000 clones are present, roughly 94% being singletons, with the ten largest covering 0.25%. This record comes from a study of technical replicates of blood from a handful of donors. The length of the CDR3 is 15 residues. J was trimmed by 2 bases and V by 4 bases; bases with no gene match: 7. Germline CDR1 MGHRA, CDR2 YSYEKL. This chain connects TRBV4-1 to TRBJ2-7; 8 nucleotides line up with TRBD1. Material: T cells isolated from PBMCs. The sequence was obtained from a human donor in good health. CDR3 amino acids: CASSPRTGTAYEQYF. CDR3 sequence (DNA): TGCGCCAGCAGCCCCCGGACAGGGACCGCCTACGAGCAGTACTTC.